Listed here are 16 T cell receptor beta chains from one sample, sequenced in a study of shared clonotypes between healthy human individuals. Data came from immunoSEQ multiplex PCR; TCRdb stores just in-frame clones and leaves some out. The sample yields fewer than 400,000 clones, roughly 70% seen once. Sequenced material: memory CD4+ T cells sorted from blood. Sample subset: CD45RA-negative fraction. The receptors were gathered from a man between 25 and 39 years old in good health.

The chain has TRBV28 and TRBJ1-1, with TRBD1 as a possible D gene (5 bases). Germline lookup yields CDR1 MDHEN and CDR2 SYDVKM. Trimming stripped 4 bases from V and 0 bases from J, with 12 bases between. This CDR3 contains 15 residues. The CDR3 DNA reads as TGTGCCAGCAGTTCGATGGGACGTCTGAACACTGAAGCTTTCTTT. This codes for CASSSMGRLNTEAFF.

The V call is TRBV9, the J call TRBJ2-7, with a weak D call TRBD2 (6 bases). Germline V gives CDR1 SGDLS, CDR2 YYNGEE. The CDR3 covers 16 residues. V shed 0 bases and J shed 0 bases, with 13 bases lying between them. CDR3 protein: CASSVGAGILSYEQYF. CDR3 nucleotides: TGTGCCAGCAGCGTAGGGGCGGGAATTCTCTCCTACGAGCAGTACTTC.

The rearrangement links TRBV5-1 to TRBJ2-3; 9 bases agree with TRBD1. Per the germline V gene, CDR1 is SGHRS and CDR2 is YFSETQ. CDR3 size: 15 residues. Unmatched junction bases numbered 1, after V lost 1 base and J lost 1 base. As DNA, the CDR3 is TGCGCCAGCAGCTTGACAGGGGGCCGCACAGATACGCAGTATTTT. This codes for CASSLTGGRTDTQYF.

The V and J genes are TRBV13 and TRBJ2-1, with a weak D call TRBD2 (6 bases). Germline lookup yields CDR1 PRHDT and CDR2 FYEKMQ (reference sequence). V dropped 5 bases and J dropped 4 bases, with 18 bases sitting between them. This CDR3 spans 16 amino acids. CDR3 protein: CASSVRLVLTYNEQFF. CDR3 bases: TGTGCCAGCAGCGTTAGACTAGTCTTAACTTACAATGAGCAGTTCTTC.

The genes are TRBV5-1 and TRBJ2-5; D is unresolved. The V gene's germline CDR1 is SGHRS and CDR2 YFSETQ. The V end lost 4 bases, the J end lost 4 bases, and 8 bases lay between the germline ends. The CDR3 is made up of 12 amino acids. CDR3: CASSGVGETQYF. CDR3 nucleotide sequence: TGCGCCAGCAGCGGGGTAGGAGAGACCCAGTACTTC.

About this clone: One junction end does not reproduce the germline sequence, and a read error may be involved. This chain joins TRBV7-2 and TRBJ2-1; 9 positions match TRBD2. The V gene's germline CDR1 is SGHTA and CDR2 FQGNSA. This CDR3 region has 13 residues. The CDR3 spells CASSLAGWYEQFF. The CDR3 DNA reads TGTGCCAGCAGCCTAGCGGGATGGTATGAGCAGTTCTTC.

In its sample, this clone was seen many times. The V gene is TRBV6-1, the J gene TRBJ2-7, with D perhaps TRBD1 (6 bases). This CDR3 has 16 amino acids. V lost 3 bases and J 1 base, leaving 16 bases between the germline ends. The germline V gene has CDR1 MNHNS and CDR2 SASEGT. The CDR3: CASSDIGQTSSYEQYF. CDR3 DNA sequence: TGTGCCAGCAGTGACATCGGACAGACTTCTTCCTACGAGCAGTACTTC.

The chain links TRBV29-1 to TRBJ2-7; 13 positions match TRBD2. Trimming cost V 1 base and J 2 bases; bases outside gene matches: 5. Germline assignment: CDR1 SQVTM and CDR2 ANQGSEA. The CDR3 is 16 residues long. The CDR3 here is CSVEVTSGRAAYEQYF. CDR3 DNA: TGCAGCGTTGAAGTAACTAGCGGGAGGGCCGCCTACGAGCAGTACTTC.

This CDR3 reads CASSPRPGQEDTDTQYF. The CDR3 bases are TGTGCCAGCTCACCTCGACCGGGACAAGAAGACACAGATACGCAGTATTTT. The V and J genes are TRBV18 and TRBJ2-3, with D maybe TRBD1 (6 bases). Germline values: CDR1 KGHSH, CDR2 LQKENI. The CDR3 sequence is 17 residues long. Trimming shortened V by 3 bases and J by 2 bases, and 18 bases separated the two germline ends.

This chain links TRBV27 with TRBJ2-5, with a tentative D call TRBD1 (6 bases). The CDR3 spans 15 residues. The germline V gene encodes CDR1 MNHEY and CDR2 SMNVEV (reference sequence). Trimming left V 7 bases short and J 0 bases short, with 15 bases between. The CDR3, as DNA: TGTGCCAGCAAACCCCCAGGGGCGTACCAAGAGACCCAGTACTTC. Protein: CASKPPGAYQETQYF.

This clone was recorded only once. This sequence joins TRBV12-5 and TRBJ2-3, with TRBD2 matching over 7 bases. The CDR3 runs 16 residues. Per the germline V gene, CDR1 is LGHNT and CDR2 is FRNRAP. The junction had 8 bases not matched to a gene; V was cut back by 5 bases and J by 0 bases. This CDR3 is CASGLRGSGSTDTQYF. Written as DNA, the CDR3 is TGTGCTAGTGGTCTCCGGGGTAGCGGGAGCACAGATACGCAGTATTTT.

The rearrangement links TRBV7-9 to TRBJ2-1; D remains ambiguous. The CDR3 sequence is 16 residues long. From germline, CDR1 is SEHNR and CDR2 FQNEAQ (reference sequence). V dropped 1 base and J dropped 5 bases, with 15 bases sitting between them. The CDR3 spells CASSLGRPSKDNEQFF. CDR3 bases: TGTGCCAGCAGCTTAGGTCGGCCCTCGAAGGACAATGAGCAGTTCTTC.

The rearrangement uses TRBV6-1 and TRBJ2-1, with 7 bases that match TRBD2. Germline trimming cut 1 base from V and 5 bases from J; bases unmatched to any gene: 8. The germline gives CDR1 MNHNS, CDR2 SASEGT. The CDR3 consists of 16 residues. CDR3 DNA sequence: TGTGCCAGCAGTGAAGTCGGGCGGGAGCGCGACAATGAGCAGTTCTTC. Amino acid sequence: CASSEVGRERDNEQFF.

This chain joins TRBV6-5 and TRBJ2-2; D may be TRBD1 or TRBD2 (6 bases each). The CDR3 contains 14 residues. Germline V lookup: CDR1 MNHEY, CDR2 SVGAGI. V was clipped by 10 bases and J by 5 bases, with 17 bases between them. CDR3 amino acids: CATEGGGRTGELFF. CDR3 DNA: TGTGCCACCGAGGGGGGCGGCCGGACCGGGGAGCTGTTTTTT.

The DNA of the CDR3 is TGTGCCTGGAATGGGGGGGGCCTGTACGAGCAGTACTTC. Protein sequence: CAWNGGGLYEQYF. The gene calls are TRBV30 and TRBJ2-7, with D maybe TRBD2 (7 bases). Trimming shortened V by 4 bases and J by 4 bases, and 14 bases separated the two germline ends. Germline V gene lookup returns CDR1 GTSNPN and CDR2 SVGIG (reference sequence). This CDR3 has 13 residues. The whole variable domain, filled in from reference TRBV30 and TRBJ2-7, reads SQTIHQWPATLVQPVGSPLSLECTVEGTSNPNLYWYRQAAGRGLQLLFYSVGIGQISSEVPQNLSASRPQDRQFILSSKKLLLSDSGFYLCAWNGGGLYEQYFGPGTRLTVT.

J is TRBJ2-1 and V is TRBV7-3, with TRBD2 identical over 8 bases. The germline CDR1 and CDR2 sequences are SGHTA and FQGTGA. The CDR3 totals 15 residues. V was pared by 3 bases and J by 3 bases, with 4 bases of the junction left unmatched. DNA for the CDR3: TGTGCCAGCAGCTTTTCAGCGGGAGACTACAATGAGCAGTTCTTC. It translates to CASSFSAGDYNEQFF.